The 27 T cell receptor beta chains below come from one sample, sequenced in a study of response to subunit inactivated influenza vaccine. TCRdb reprocessed the RT-PCR reads with MiXCR, giving one entry per CDR3 protein. The sample lists about 480,000 distinct CDR3 sequences, 25% occurring once. Sample: CD4+ T cells sorted from PBMCs, taken 5 days after vaccination. Source of these receptors: a man in his fifties or sixties who received an inactivated influenza vaccine.

The chain combines TRBV28 with TRBJ2-7, with 10 positions matching TRBD1. Germline CDR1 and CDR2: MDHEN and SYDVKM. The length of the CDR3 is 17 residues. V shed 7 bases and J 5 bases; nucleotides not matched to a gene: 17. This CDR3 reads CASTSLHDRGLRDEQYF. DNA of the CDR3: TGTGCCAGCACTTCCCTTCACGACAGGGGGCTCAGAGACGAGCAGTACTTC.

This chain's CDR3 is CASSLDGRVGNTIYF. The DNA for the CDR3 is TGTGCCAGCAGCTTAGATGGCCGAGTTGGAAACACCATATATTTT. V is TRBV7-2 and J is TRBJ1-3; no definite D call. In germline, CDR1 is SGHTA, CDR2 FQGNSA. V shed 1 base and J shed 3 bases, with 10 bases lying between them. The CDR3 extends over 15 amino acids.

This chain connects TRBV28 to TRBJ2-1; 11 bases fit TRBD2. The CDR3 runs 17 residues. Germline V gene sequence: CDR1 MDHEN, CDR2 SYDVKM. Trimming removed 5 bases from V and 4 bases from J; junction bases left unmatched: 10. In nucleotides, the CDR3 is TGTGCCAGCAGTGAATACCTAGCGGGGGGCCCTTACAATGAGCAGTTCTTC. The encoded protein is CASSEYLAGGPYNEQFF.

The chain is built from TRBV20-1 and TRBJ2-3, with TRBD2 matching 8 bases. The ends lost 3 bases at V and 4 bases at J; junction bases unmatched: 6. Germline CDR1 is DFQATT and CDR2 is SNEGSKA (reference sequence). The CDR3 is made up of 14 amino acids. CDR3 in amino acids: CSARPGLVSDTQYF. The CDR3 DNA follows: TGCAGTGCTAGGCCGGGACTAGTCTCAGATACGCAGTATTTT.

This chain connects TRBV11-1 to TRBJ2-1; a possible D gene is TRBD2 (5 bases). V was clipped by 5 bases and J by 9 bases, with 11 bases between them. The CDR3 is made up of 12 amino acids. From germline, CDR1 is SGHAT and CDR2 FQDESV (reference sequence). CDR3 region: CASSTGSGEQFF. CDR3 nucleotides: TGTGCCAGCAGCACGGGATCGGGTGAGCAGTTCTTC.

As concerns this clonotype: A read error may explain this, as a much larger clone is one base away. Written as DNA, the CDR3 is TGTGCCGGCAGGACCTCGGGCGGGGAGCTGTTTTTT. It specifies CAGRTSGGELFF. The chain couples TRBV28 to TRBJ2-2, with unresolved D. CDR3 length: 12 residues. CDR1 and CDR2 (germline): MDHEN, SYDVKM.

The chain is built from TRBV15 and TRBJ1-1; TRBD1 aligns across 7 bases. J gave up 5 bases and V 0 bases, and 6 bases lay outside the gene matches. Per the germline V gene, CDR1 is LNHNV and CDR2 is YYDKDF (reference sequence). CDR3 length: 15 amino acids. In DNA, the CDR3 is TGTGCCACCAGCAGAGAAAGGGGGCTGGGAACTGAAGCTTTCTTT. Its protein is CATSRERGLGTEAFF.

This clonotype was counted many times. The V gene is TRBV9, the J gene TRBJ2-3, with 11 nucleotides matching TRBD1. Germline values: CDR1 SGDLS, CDR2 YYNGEE. The CDR3 loop spans 14 amino acids. The ends lost 7 bases at V and 4 bases at J; junction bases unmatched: 5. The CDR3 here is CASRPGQGADTQYF. CDR3 sequence (DNA): TGTGCCAGCCGACCGGGACAGGGGGCAGATACGCAGTATTTT.

This rearrangement joins TRBV29-1 to TRBJ2-7; 10 bases match TRBD1. With 6 bases clipped from V and 6 bases from J, the junction kept 11 bases outside the gene matches. CDR3 length equals 14 residues. CDR1 and CDR2 from the germline V gene are SQVTM and ANQGSEA. CDR3 DNA: TGCAGCGTCGCCAAAGGGACAGGGGAATCCGAGCAGTACTTC. This gives the protein CSVAKGTGESEQYF.

This clonotype was observed a handful of times. This chain connects TRBV28 to TRBJ2-7; D possibly corresponds to TRBD2 (7 bases). The CDR3 sequence is 13 residues long. Germline assignment: CDR1 MDHEN and CDR2 SYDVKM. Between the trimmed V and J ends, which lost 6 bases and 13 bases, there was a span of 22 bases. Here the CDR3 DNA reads TGTGCCAGCAGGGGAGCATACAGCGGGACATACTACTTC. This codes for CASRGAYSGTYYF.

The J gene is TRBJ2-1, the V gene TRBV5-1; D may be TRBD1 or TRBD2 (6 bases each). The V gene's germline CDR1 is SGHRS and CDR2 YFSETQ. Trimming took off 3 bases at V and 8 bases at J, with 15 bases between the two ends. The CDR3 totals 14 residues. Here the CDR3 DNA reads TGCGCCAGCAGCTCTGGGGGGCCTGGGGATGAGCAGTTCTTC. Its translation is CASSSGGPGDEQFF.

The rearrangement joins TRBV29-1 to TRBJ2-1; possibly TRBD2 for D (5 bases). CDR3 length: 12 amino acids. V lost 7 bases and J lost 9, with 16 bases in between. Germline V gives CDR1 SQVTM, CDR2 ANQGSEA. The CDR3 here is CSAGARGGEQFF. The CDR3, as DNA: TGCAGCGCCGGAGCGCGAGGAGGTGAGCAGTTCTTC.

The rearrangement links TRBV5-1 to TRBJ2-1; D remains unclear. Germline CDR1 reads SGHRS; CDR2 reads YFSETQ. The CDR3 length is 11 residues. V dropped 1 base and J dropped 11 bases, with 7 bases sitting between them. CDR3 nucleotides: TGCGCCAGCAGCTTGTCAGAGAAGCAGTTCTTC. It is translated as CASSLSEKQFF.

This clonotype has just a few counts. The rearrangement joins TRBV18 to TRBJ1-2; unclear D gene. CDR3 length: 13 residues. Germline values: CDR1 KGHSH, CDR2 LQKENI. Trimming removed 3 bases from V and 3 bases from J, with 8 bases in between. The DNA for the CDR3 is TGTGCCAGCTCACCGAACGGATACTATGGCTACACCTTC. This gives the protein CASSPNGYYGYTF.

In its sample, this clonotype was seen many times. This sequence joins TRBV20-1 and TRBJ2-7; 8 bases line up with TRBD2. CDR1 DFQATT and CDR2 SNEGSKA come from the germline V gene (reference sequence). The CDR3 consists of 13 residues. V was clipped by 6 bases and J by 2 bases; unmatched bases: 6. The CDR3 coding sequence is TGCAGTGCCAAGACGGGAGGGCCCTACGAGCAGTACTTC. Residues: CSAKTGGPYEQYF.

V is TRBV20-1 and J is TRBJ1-2, with D possibly matching TRBD1 (5 bases). CDR1 is DFQATT and CDR2 is SNEGSKA in the germline V gene (reference sequence). The CDR3 sequence is 12 residues long. Trimming took 1 base from V and 3 from J, leaving 6 bases between them. CDR3 DNA sequence: TGCAGTGCTAGAGCGACAGACTATGGCTACACCTTC. This gives the protein CSARATDYGYTF.

J is TRBJ2-7 and V is TRBV12-3 or TRBV12-4, with 7 bases that match TRBD1. The CDR3 sequence is 14 residues long. V gave up 6 bases and J gave up 0 bases; unmatched junction bases: 5. As DNA, the CDR3 is TGTGCCAGCAGCCTGACAGGGCTCTCCTACGAGCAGTACTTC. Translated, it gives CASSLTGLSYEQYF.

This clonotype occurred many times. The J gene is TRBJ2-1, the V gene TRBV20-1, with 9 bases identical to TRBD1. Germline-derived CDR1 and CDR2 are DFQATT and SNEGSKA (reference sequence). V gave up 2 bases and J gave up 9 bases; unmatched junction bases: 5. CDR3 length: 13 amino acids. CDR3 region: CSARTGGIGEQFF. CDR3 nucleotides: TGCAGTGCTAGAACAGGGGGCATTGGTGAGCAGTTCTTC.

CDR3 loop: CSAPRGAIGNTIYF. CDR3 DNA sequence: TGCAGTGCGCCGAGGGGAGCTATTGGAAACACCATATATTTT. The gene calls are TRBV20-1 and TRBJ1-3; D is perhaps TRBD1 (5 bases). The CDR3 is made up of 14 amino acids. V shed 6 bases and J shed 3 bases, with 15 bases lying between them. Germline loops: CDR1 DFQATT, CDR2 SNEGSKA (reference sequence).

The CDR3 region is CASSRGTGHSVYEQFF. The CDR3 DNA follows: TGTGCCAGCAGTCGAGGAACAGGTCATTCCGTTTATGAGCAGTTCTTC. V and J are TRBV6-1 and TRBJ2-1; D perhaps matches TRBD1 (5 bases). Trimming shortened V by 5 bases and J by 8 bases, and 22 bases separated the two germline ends. The CDR3 sequence is 16 residues long. Germline values: CDR1 MNHNS, CDR2 SASEGT.

CDR3: CASSENLASGNTIYF. Here the CDR3 DNA reads TGTGCCAGCAGTGAAAATCTTGCCTCTGGAAACACCATATATTTT. The chain is built from TRBV2 and TRBJ1-3; D not certain. The CDR3 is 15 residues long. CDR1 and CDR2 from the germline V gene are SNHLY and FYNNEI. Trimming cost V 2 bases and J 0 bases, with 8 bases left between them.

This clonotype occurred a few times. This chain links TRBV12-3 or TRBV12-4 with TRBJ2-5, with 8 bases that match TRBD2. The CDR3 totals 15 residues. The V segment lost 3 bases and the J segment 6 bases; nucleotides outside the gene matches: 9. The CDR3 coding sequence is TGTGCCAGCAGTTTGCCCAGCGGGGGCAGGAAGACCCAGTACTTC. Translated, it gives CASSLPSGGRKTQYF.

The chain links TRBV20-1 to TRBJ2-5; D not resolved. Germline CDR1 and CDR2: DFQATT and SNEGSKA (reference sequence). V lost 0 bases and J 4 bases, leaving 12 bases between the germline ends. This CDR3 is built from 14 residues. CDR3 sequence: CSARDGWVRETQYF. DNA of the CDR3: TGCAGTGCTAGAGACGGATGGGTAAGAGAGACCCAGTACTTC.

This clonotype was observed a few times. This chain uses TRBV6-2 or TRBV6-3 with TRBJ2-1; D is undetermined. The length of the CDR3 is 13 residues. Germline V gene data show CDR1 as MNHEY and CDR2 as SVGEGT. Deletions cut 2 bases from V and 7 bases from J, with 9 bases between. The CDR3: CASSYRRANEQFF. CDR3 nucleotide sequence: TGTGCCAGCAGTTACCGTAGGGCGAATGAGCAGTTCTTC.

This clonotype was seen just once. The gene calls are TRBV20-1 and TRBJ1-2, with 7 bases fitting TRBD1. The CDR3 is made up of 14 amino acids. The J segment lost 3 bases and the V segment lost 5 bases, leaving 9 bases of the junction unmatched. Per germline, CDR1 DFQATT and CDR2 SNEGSKA (reference sequence). The CDR3 here is CSAEGAGGHYGYTF. The CDR3 DNA follows: TGCAGTGCTGAGGGGGCAGGGGGACACTATGGCTACACCTTC.

This chain joins TRBV29-1 and TRBJ1-1; weak D call: TRBD1 (5 bases). The CDR3 sequence is 12 residues long. Germline loops: CDR1 SQVTM, CDR2 ANQGSEA. V lost 5 bases and J 1 base, leaving 8 bases between the germline ends. CDR3 amino acids: CSVQRGNTEAFF. DNA of the CDR3: TGCAGCGTTCAAAGGGGGAACACTGAAGCTTTCTTT. Variable domain in full (rest from reference TRBV29-1 and TRBJ1-1): SAVISQKPSRDICQRGTSLTIQCQVDSQVTMMFWYRQQPGQSLTLIATANQGSEATYESGFVIDKFPISRPNLTFSTLTVSNMSPEDSSIYLCSVQRGNTEAFFGQGTRLTVV.

The chain uses TRBV10-3 and TRBJ2-3; a possible D gene is TRBD2 (6 bases). Deletions cut 4 bases from V and 0 bases from J, with 11 bases between. This CDR3 comprises 15 residues. Germline loops: CDR1 ENHRY, CDR2 SYGVKD. The CDR3 sequence is CAISGERASTDTQYF. As DNA, the CDR3 is TGTGCCATCAGTGGTGAGCGGGCGAGCACAGATACGCAGTATTTT.